Listed below are T cell receptor beta chains from one sample, sequenced in a study of radiotherapy plus CTLA-4 blockade in lung cancer. TCRdb's table, derived via immunoSEQ multiplex PCR, lists solely in-frame clones and lacks some. The repertoire consists of approximately 97,000 clones, with about four fifths occurring once and the leading ten covering around 0.78%. Sample: peripheral blood, taken from a patient treated with radiotherapy plus ipilimumab. Receptors were obtained from a human donor with non-small cell lung cancer who had stable disease on radiotherapy plus ipilimumab. Each CDR3 is given without its conserved first and last residue.

V,CDR3
TRBV27,ASSPLGGASTEAF
TRBV9,ASSVGVSGGTDTQY
TRBV5-1,ASSFLAGGPEQETQY
TRBV18,ASSPRDRAQETQY
TRBV4-2,ASSRTPGKETQY
TRBV5-6,ASSASGTPRNTGELF
TRBV5-1,ASSLYLDSSPLH
TRBV6-5,ASSSPGSPYGYT
TRBV18,ASSPGLLAGSTDTQY
TRBV5-4,ASSRRQGSLGNEQF
TRBV27,ASSQLAGGPNEQY
TRBV7-6,ASSLALGLAGLNEQF
TRBV5-1,ASSLGQGAAF
TRBV11-2,ASSLVRTTYEQY
TRBV20-1,SARNGGTRY
TRBV4-1,ASSQWSSGVVYNEQF
TRBV19,ASSIDRGYEQY
TRBV9,ASSRQGVNTGELF
TRBV18,ASSPENFSGNTIY
TRBV5-1,ASSLELGGGGYT
TRBV30,AWSFSQPDTQY
TRBV7-9,ASSLGVVNEQF
TRBV7-3,ASSRGAGGDGYEQY
TRBV7-2,ASSLGPSTDTQY
TRBV2,ASSEGTIVLSAGELF
TRBV28,ASSPPGRGQETQY
TRBV5-1,ASSPSGQSNYGYT
TRBV6-5,ASSVPRGITGELF
TRBV7-6,ASSRREGETQY
TRBV5-6,ASSLVGSTDTQY
TRBV7-9,ASSPRDRAYEQY
TRBV7-9,ASSPLQGGTEAF
TRBV19,ASSIIRGPQH
TRBV30,AWDQYNEQF
TRBV7-3,ASSPRGRTEAF
TRBV2,ASNGGPGANVLT
TRBV7-6,ASSLQALNTGELF
TRBV28,ASSFAAGGGTQY
TRBV5-1,ASSFGQGNSPLH
TRBV6-5,ATEDRLNTEAF
TRBV5-1,ASSLDYEQY
TRBV15,ATSSDIGWVYEQY
TRBV2,ASSESQRNYGYT
TRBV27,ASSLSPGRLNEQF
TRBV5-6,ASSLGTVNQPQH
TRBV5-4,ASSLDTGGPDTQY
TRBV7-9,ASSLRGSGANVLT
TRBV7-8,ASSFRGLWQGEDYGYT
TRBV19,ASRFLDRGNTEAF